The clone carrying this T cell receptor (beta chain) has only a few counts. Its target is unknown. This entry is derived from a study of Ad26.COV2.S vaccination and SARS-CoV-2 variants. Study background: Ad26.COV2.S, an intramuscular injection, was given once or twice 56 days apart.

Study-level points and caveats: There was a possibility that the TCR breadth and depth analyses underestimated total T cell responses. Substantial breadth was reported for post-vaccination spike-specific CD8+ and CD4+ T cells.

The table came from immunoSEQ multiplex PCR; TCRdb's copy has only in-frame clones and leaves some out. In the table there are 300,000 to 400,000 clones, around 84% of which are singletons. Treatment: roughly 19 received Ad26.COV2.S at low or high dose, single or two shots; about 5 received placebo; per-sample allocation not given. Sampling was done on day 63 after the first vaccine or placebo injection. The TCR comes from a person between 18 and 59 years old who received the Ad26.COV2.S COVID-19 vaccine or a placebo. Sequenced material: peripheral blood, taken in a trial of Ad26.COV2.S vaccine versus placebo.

The CDR3 nucleotides are TGTGCCAGCAGCTTAGTTTCACAGAGAAACTATGGCTACACCTTC. This encodes CASSLVSQRNYGYTF. The chain carries TRBV7-9 and TRBJ1-2; no clear D gene. From germline, CDR1 is SEHNR and CDR2 FQNEAQ (reference sequence). The CDR3 consists of 15 residues. With 1 base removed from V and 2 bases from J, the gap between germline ends came to 11 bases.